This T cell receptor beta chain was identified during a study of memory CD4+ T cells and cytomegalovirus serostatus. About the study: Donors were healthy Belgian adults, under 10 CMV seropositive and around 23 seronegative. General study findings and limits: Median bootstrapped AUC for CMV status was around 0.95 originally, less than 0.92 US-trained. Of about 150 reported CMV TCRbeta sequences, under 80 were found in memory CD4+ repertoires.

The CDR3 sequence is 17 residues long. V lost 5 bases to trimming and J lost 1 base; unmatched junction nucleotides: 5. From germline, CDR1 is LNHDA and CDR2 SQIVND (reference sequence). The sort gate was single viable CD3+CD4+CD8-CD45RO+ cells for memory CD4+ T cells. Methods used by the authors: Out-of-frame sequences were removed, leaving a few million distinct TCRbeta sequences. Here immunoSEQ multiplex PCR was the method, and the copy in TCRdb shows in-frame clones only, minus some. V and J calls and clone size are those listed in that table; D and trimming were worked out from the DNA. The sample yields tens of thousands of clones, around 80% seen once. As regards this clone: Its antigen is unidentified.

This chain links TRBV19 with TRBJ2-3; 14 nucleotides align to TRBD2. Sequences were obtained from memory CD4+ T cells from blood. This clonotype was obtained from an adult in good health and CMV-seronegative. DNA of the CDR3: TGTGCCAGTAGTTCAGCGACTAGCGGGGGGGGCACAGATACGCAGTATTTT. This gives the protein CASSSATSGGGTDTQYF. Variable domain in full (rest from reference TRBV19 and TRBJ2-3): DGGITQSPKYLFRKEGQNVTLSCEQNLNHDAMYWYRQDPGQGLRLIYYSQIVNDFQKGDIAEGYSVSREKKESFPLTVTSAQKNPTAFYLCASSSATSGGGTDTQYFGPGTRLTVL.